This TCR beta chain is drawn from a study of early T cells in non-severe SARS-CoV-2 infection. Study-wide points: Anti-spike CD8 specificities were favored by VDJdb matching, whose results missed private and CD4 specificities.

Unique molecular identifiers were affixed to single, distinct cDNA molecules. TCRdb redid the calling of the 5' RACE reads with MiXCR, one entry per CDR3 protein. The sample records 30,000 to 40,000 distinct CDR3 sequences, less than 7% being singletons. Germline trimming cut 3 bases from V and 4 bases from J; bases unmatched to any gene: 2. CDR1 and CDR2 (germline): SGDLS, YYNGEE. The CDR3 runs to 13 residues. This clonotype has a handful of counts. The antigen remains unidentified. This receptor was identified in an adult who was a healthcare worker with PCR-confirmed SARS-CoV-2 infection or an uninfected control (not recorded which). The starting material was whole blood, obtained at baseline. The rearrangement joins TRBV9 to TRBJ1-2; 8 nucleotides line up with TRBD1. The CDR3 nucleotides read TGTGCCAGCAGCGCGGGACAGGCCTATGGCTACACCTTC. This gives the protein CASSAGQAYGYTF.